The entry below gives a single T cell receptor (beta chain) sequence along with its context. The method was immunoSEQ multiplex PCR; TCRdb's version includes in-frame clones alone and lacks a portion of them. The profile covers 100,000 or so clones, with 85% to 90% appearing a single time and 3.5% to 4% taken by the ten largest. The data were taken from a study of blood T cell repertoires in COVID-19. Across the whole study: PBMCs, B-cell-depleted T cells, or T cells provided the cDNA or gDNA that made up the material.

The sequence was collected from a man in his 60s with acute or convalescent COVID-19. Sequenced: peripheral blood.

The CDR3 is CASSLGLPGQGHTGELFF. The CDR3 DNA follows: TGCGCCAGCAGCTTAGGACTACCGGGACAGGGGCACACCGGGGAGCTGTTTTTT. The genes are TRBV5-1 and TRBJ2-2; 10 nucleotides agree with TRBD1. CDR1 is SGHRS and CDR2 is YFSETQ in the germline V gene. This CDR3 has 18 residues. J gave up 3 bases and V 2 bases, and 10 bases lay outside the gene matches.